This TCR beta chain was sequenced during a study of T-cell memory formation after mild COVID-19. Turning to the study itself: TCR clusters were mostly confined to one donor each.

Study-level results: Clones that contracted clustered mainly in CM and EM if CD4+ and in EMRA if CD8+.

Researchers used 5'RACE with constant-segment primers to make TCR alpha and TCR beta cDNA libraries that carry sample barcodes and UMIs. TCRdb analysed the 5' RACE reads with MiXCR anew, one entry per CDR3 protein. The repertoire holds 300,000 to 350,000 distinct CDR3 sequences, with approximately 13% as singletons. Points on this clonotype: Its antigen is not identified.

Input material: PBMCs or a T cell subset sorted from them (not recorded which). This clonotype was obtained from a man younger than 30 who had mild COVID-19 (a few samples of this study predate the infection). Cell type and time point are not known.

CDR3 coding DNA: TGTGCCAGCAGCTTGGCGACAGGGGGCAATCAGCCCCAGCATTTT. Protein sequence: CASSLATGGNQPQHF. The J gene is TRBJ1-5, the V gene TRBV12-3 or TRBV12-4; TRBD1 matches at 8 bases. V shed 6 bases, J shed 2 bases, and the junction held 6 bases outside the gene matches. The CDR3 loop spans 15 amino acids.